The T cell receptor beta chain described here comes from a study of T cell repertoires in ileal Crohn's disease. Libraries were prepared by immunoSEQ multiplex PCR; TCRdb keeps only in-frame clonotypes and omits some of them. The data contain 3,500 to 4,500 clones, around 85% of them singletons. Sample time point: neoterminal ileum biopsy at postoperative endoscopy, about 6 months after surgery. Looked up from germline, CDR1 is KGHSH and CDR2 is LQKENI. The CDR3 covers 15 residues. Trimming removed 8 bases from V and 4 bases from J; junction bases left unmatched: 12. The TCR comes from an adult with Crohn's disease. Sequenced: ileal tissue. J is TRBJ2-5 and V is TRBV18; 8 bases agree with TRBD1. The CDR3 protein is CASHTRVTGGETQYF. CDR3 bases: TGTGCCAGCCACACACGGGTCACAGGGGGAGAGACCCAGTACTTC.